Each of the 30 T cell receptor beta chains below was sequenced from the same sample in a study of prognosis after radiotherapy for stage I lung cancer (TCRdb year 2021). Sequencing was carried out with an Illumina HiSeq 3000. Two rounds of multiplex PCR on genomic DNA were used to amplify the TCR beta CDR3 region. The first PCR round used primers specific to each TRBV and TRBJ gene, with sequences filed in Chinese patent CN105087789A. TCRdb reprocessed the public reads (quality trimming at Q25 with fastp, clone calling with MiXCR) and kept in-frame beta chains. Merged by CDR3 protein, the rows form single entries marked with the most common genes and DNA. Across this sample there are over 15,000 distinct CDR3 sequences, with around 52% seen only once. The ten largest clones take up around 27% of the sample. The input for sequencing was PBMCs, taken before or after stereotactic body radiation therapy (not recorded which). The receptors were gathered from a donor at least 50 years old with non-small cell lung cancer.

This sequence joins TRBV6-1 and TRBJ2-2; no clear D gene. The V and J ends lost 7 bases and 2 bases respectively, with 5 bases between them. The CDR3 covers 12 residues. In germline, CDR1 is MNHNS, CDR2 SASEGT. CDR3: CASIGNTGELFF. The CDR3 DNA reads TGTGCCAGCATCGGTAACACCGGGGAGCTGTTTTTT.

The gene calls are TRBV6-1 and TRBJ2-1, with 10 bases that match TRBD2. The trim removed 9 bases at V and 5 bases at J, leaving 7 bases unmatched. CDR3 size: 14 residues. The germline gives CDR1 MNHNS, CDR2 SASEGT. The CDR3 bases are TGTGCCAGTACCGGGACTAGCGTCCACAATGAGCAGTTCTTC. It encodes CASTGTSVHNEQFF.

Ten or more counts support this clonotype. The chain is built from TRBV7-9 and TRBJ2-7; a possible D gene is TRBD2 (6 bases). The V gene's germline CDR1 is SEHNR and CDR2 FQNEAQ (reference sequence). CDR3 length: 14 amino acids. The V end lost 8 bases, the J end lost 0 bases, and 14 bases lay between the germline ends. CDR3 coding DNA: TGTGCCAGCTCGATCGGGAGTACCTCCTACGAGCAGTACTTC. Translated, it gives CASSIGSTSYEQYF.

The chain uses TRBV11-2 and TRBJ2-1, with unresolved D. With 3 bases removed from V and 3 bases from J, the gap between germline ends came to 9 bases. From germline, CDR1 is SGHAT and CDR2 FQNNGV. The CDR3 is made up of 14 amino acids. The CDR3: CASSFTTVYNEQFF. DNA for the CDR3: TGTGCCAGCAGCTTCACAACCGTCTACAATGAGCAGTTCTTC.

The table lists this clonotype with many counts. The chain has TRBV29-1 and TRBJ1-4; 7 nucleotides align to TRBD1. There are 12 residues in the CDR3. After removal of 6 bases from V and 3 bases from J, the junction contained 1 base not matched to a gene. Looked up from germline, CDR1 is SQVTM and CDR2 is ANQGSEA. CDR3 sequence reads: CSVGQPNEKLFF. CDR3 bases: TGCAGCGTGGGACAGCCTAATGAAAAACTGTTTTTT.

This clonotype was seen repeatedly, ten times or more. The chain links TRBV2 to TRBJ1-1; a weak D match, TRBD1 (5 bases). V lost 10 bases and J lost 5, with 17 bases in between. Looked up from germline, CDR1 is SNHLY and CDR2 is FYNNEI. The CDR3 extends over 13 amino acids. The CDR3 sequence is CATRPPGRTEAFF. The CDR3 DNA follows: TGTGCCACCAGGCCCCCAGGGAGGACTGAAGCTTTCTTT.

This clonotype is medium-sized (0.01 to 0.1%) within its sample. The CDR3 DNA is TGCAGTGCTAGGTCTAGCGGGACTTGGTCCGGGGAGCTGTTTTTT. It yields the protein CSARSSGTWSGELFF. The chain joins TRBV20-1 to TRBJ2-2; 9 nucleotides align to TRBD2. The CDR3 consists of 15 residues. V shed 3 bases and J 6 bases; nucleotides not matched to a gene: 8. Per germline, CDR1 DFQATT and CDR2 SNEGSKA (reference sequence).

This clonotype was recorded many times. This rearrangement joins TRBV18 to TRBJ2-2, with a tentative D call TRBD1 (6 bases). The length of the CDR3 is 15 residues. Trimming left V 3 bases short and J 4 bases short, with 12 bases between. CDR1 and CDR2 from the germline V gene are KGHSH and LQKENI. The CDR3 region has the DNA TGTGCCAGCTCACCCGCAGGGGCTGGCACCGGGGAGCTGTTTTTT. Amino acids: CASSPAGAGTGELFF.

CDR3 amino acids: CASSSPRGTSSYEQYF. The DNA of the CDR3 is TGTGCCAGCAGTTCGCCCCGGGGCACCAGCTCCTACGAGCAGTACTTC. This rearrangement joins TRBV28 to TRBJ2-7, with D perhaps given as TRBD1 or TRBD2 (5 bases each). Trimming left V 4 bases short and J 0 bases short, with 16 bases between. CDR1 and CDR2 from the germline V gene are MDHEN and SYDVKM. This CDR3 has 16 residues.

This clonotype has at least ten counts. The chain is built from TRBV27 and TRBJ1-1, with D tentatively TRBD1 (6 bases). The length of the CDR3 is 14 residues. Trimming pared 8 bases from V and 13 bases from J, leaving 26 bases between. Germline V lookup: CDR1 MNHEY, CDR2 SMNVEV (reference sequence). In DNA, the CDR3 is TGTGCCAGCGGGACCTTGGGGGCGCCGATACAATTTTTCTTT. Translated, it gives CASGTLGAPIQFFF.

Comments on this clonotype: This likely traces to a read error, being one base from a far larger clone. V and J are TRBV11-1 and TRBJ2-1; the D gene is possibly TRBD2 (5 bases). Germline V gene lookup returns CDR1 SGHAT and CDR2 FQDESV (reference sequence). This CDR3 region has 16 residues. Trimming left V 1 base short and J 4 bases short, with 14 bases between. CDR3 residues: CASSLGPAVGYNEQFF. The CDR3 DNA reads as TGTGCCAGCAGCTTAGGGCCAGCGGTAGGGTACAATGAGCAGTTCTTC.

Worth noting for this clonotype: At one end the junction does not follow the germline gene, possibly because of a read error. The chain uses TRBV6-1 and TRBJ2-7; the D is unclear. CDR3 length equals 12 residues. Germline assignment: CDR1 MNHNS and CDR2 SASEGT. Here the CDR3 DNA reads TGTGCCATCATGGACGAGACCTACGAGCATTACTTC. It encodes CAIMDETYEHYF.

This clonotype was seen ten or more times. This rearrangement joins TRBV27 to TRBJ2-3; no reliable D call. The CDR3 consists of 11 residues. Per the germline V gene, CDR1 is MNHEY and CDR2 is SMNVEV (reference sequence). Trimming cost V 5 bases and J 2 bases, with 2 bases left between them. As DNA, the CDR3 is TGTGCCAGCAGTAACACAGATACGCAGTATTTT. It specifies CASSNTDTQYF.

This clonotype came up once. The J gene is TRBJ2-7, the V gene TRBV12-3 or TRBV12-4, with TRBD1 matching over 9 bases. The CDR3 runs to 16 residues. With V trimmed by 6 bases and J by 2 bases, 11 bases remained unmatched. CDR3: CASRLAGTGRAYEQYF. CDR3 bases: TGTGCCAGCAGACTCGCCGGGACAGGGAGGGCCTACGAGCAGTACTTC.

This clonotype was recorded many times. In DNA, the CDR3 is TGTGCCAGCTTCAAGGGGGGGACTTCCTACGAGCAGTACTTC. This sequence encodes CASFKGGTSYEQYF. The V gene is TRBV6-1, the J gene TRBJ2-7; D might be TRBD2 (7 bases). The V end was cut by 8 bases, the J end by 1 base, with 15 bases between. The CDR3 contains 14 residues. Germline loops: CDR1 MNHNS, CDR2 SASEGT.

This clonotype was found once. Since a far larger clone is one base different, this is likely a read error. This sequence joins TRBV2 and TRBJ2-5; 9 bases match TRBD2. The last part of the DNA fits TRBJ2-1 better; the J call may be wrong. Per the germline V gene, CDR1 is SNHLY and CDR2 is FYNNEI. This CDR3 is 17 amino acids long. The CDR3 here is CASIPRASGNLGNEQFF. Written as DNA, the CDR3 is TGTGCCAGCATCCCTCGGGCTAGCGGGAATTTGGGCAATGAGCAGTTCTTC.

This clonotype showed up many times. The chain is built from TRBV20-1 and TRBJ1-2, with D uncertain. Trimming removed 3 bases at V and 8 bases at J, with 13 bases between. This CDR3 region has 12 residues. Germline CDR1 DFQATT, CDR2 SNEGSKA (reference sequence). CDR3 nucleotide sequence: TGCAGTGCTAGCGAGGGTCGGGAAGGCTACACCTTC. It translates to CSASEGREGYTF.

Comment on this clonotype: A far larger clone is one base from this, pointing to a likely read error. CDR3 in amino acids: CASTFPSNTGELFF. The DNA of the CDR3 is TGTGCCAGCACGTTCCCATCCAACACCGGGGAGCTGTTTTTT. V usage is TRBV7-9 and J usage is TRBJ2-2, with D unresolved. Germline loops: CDR1 SEHNR, CDR2 FQNEAQ (reference sequence). Trimming took 7 bases from V and 2 from J, leaving 11 bases between them. This CDR3 region has 14 residues.

This clonotype was seen once. The chain is built from TRBV3-1 and TRBJ2-5; maybe TRBD2 (6 bases). CDR1 and CDR2 from the germline V gene are LGHDT and YNNKEL (reference sequence). The ends were cut back, 2 bases at V and 5 bases at J, with 21 bases in the middle. This CDR3 has 17 amino acids. CDR3 coding DNA: TGTGCCAGCAGCCAATATGTTCCGGGAGCTGGTGTGGAGACCCAGTACTTC. This codes for CASSQYVPGAGVETQYF.

Many counts were recorded for this clonotype. V gene TRBV29-1 combines with J gene TRBJ1-2; 7 nucleotides agree with TRBD1. From germline, CDR1 is SQVTM and CDR2 ANQGSEA. This CDR3 has 14 residues. With 5 bases clipped from V and 2 bases from J, the junction kept 8 bases outside the gene matches. CDR3 in amino acids: CSVLLGQLNYGYTF. CDR3 coding DNA: TGCAGCGTTCTCCTGGGACAGTTAAACTATGGCTACACCTTC. Based on the CDR3 plus reference TRBV29-1 and TRBJ1-2, the full variable domain is SAVISQKPSRDICQRGTSLTIQCQVDSQVTMMFWYRQQPGQSLTLIATANQGSEATYESGFVIDKFPISRPNLTFSTLTVSNMSPEDSSIYLCSVLLGQLNYGYTFGSGTRLTVV.

This clonotype has a count of ten or more. The V call is TRBV12-3 or TRBV12-4, the J call TRBJ2-7; D ambiguous. V dropped 6 bases and J dropped 1 base, with 10 bases sitting between them. The CDR3 has 13 residues. The CDR3 DNA sequence: TGTGCCAGCAGATTGGTAGGATCCTACGAGCAGTACTTC. Translating it yields CASRLVGSYEQYF.

The chain couples TRBV28 to TRBJ1-2; 7 bases map to TRBD1. The germline V gene has CDR1 MDHEN and CDR2 SYDVKM. The CDR3 runs 18 residues. V gave up 10 bases and J gave up 0 bases; unmatched junction bases: 20. CDR3 protein: CAILGGTVPFLANYGYTF. CDR3 bases: TGTGCCATTCTGGGCGGGACAGTTCCTTTTCTAGCTAACTATGGCTACACCTTC.

Details on this clonotype: Germline is not matched at one junction end, which may reflect a read error. This chain connects TRBV6-9 to TRBJ2-3, with D possibly matching TRBD1 (6 bases). This CDR3 comprises 16 residues. Germline CDR1 MNHGY, CDR2 SVAAGI. CDR3: CAGSSGTQASQQGQYF. The CDR3 DNA follows: TGTGCCGGCAGTTCCGGGACACAGGCCTCACAGCAAGGGCAGTATTTT.

In regard to this clonotype: A read error may explain this, as a much larger clone is one base away. The chain has TRBV6-2 or TRBV6-3 and TRBJ2-1; D is unresolved. Deletions cut 5 bases from V and 6 bases from J, with 5 bases between. CDR1 MNHEY and CDR2 SVGEGT come from the germline V gene. This CDR3 spans 11 amino acids. The CDR3 region has the DNA TGTGCCAGCAGTGGAGTCAATGAGCAGTTCTTC. Protein: CASSGVNEQFF.

Remarks on this clonotype: A far larger clone is just one base off, so this is likely a read error. This sequence joins TRBV6-9 and TRBJ2-5, with unresolved D. CDR3 size: 15 residues. Germline V gene data show CDR1 as MNHGY and CDR2 as SVAAGI. CDR3 sequence (DNA): TGTGCCAGCGGTTACTGGGGTATGGGAAAAGAGACCCAGTACTTC. It yields the protein CASGYWGMGKETQYF.

Notes on this clonotype: It may be a read error: a sequence one base away is much more abundant. This rearrangement joins TRBV6-5 to TRBJ2-1; no firm D call. The CDR3 has 13 residues. Germline V CDR1 and CDR2: MNHEY, SVGAGI. CDR3 amino acids: CARSYGEDNEQFF. CDR3 coding DNA: TGTGCCAGAAGTTACGGAGAGGACAATGAGCAGTTCTTC.

Relative to its sample, this clonotype is medium-sized. The chain carries TRBV5-1 and TRBJ2-7; 12 positions agree with TRBD1. V dropped 4 bases and J dropped 4; count of bases not matched to a gene: 9. The length of the CDR3 is 16 residues. Germline assignment: CDR1 SGHRS and CDR2 YFSETQ. The CDR3 nucleotides read TGCGCCAGCAGCCAACCCGGGACAGGGGGCTCTTACGAGCAGTACTTC. This gives the protein CASSQPGTGGSYEQYF.

This clonotype appeared many times. The rearrangement links TRBV5-4 to TRBJ1-2; possibly TRBD1 for D (5 bases). This CDR3 contains 16 residues. Germline V gene data show CDR1 as SGHNT and CDR2 as YYREEE (reference sequence). Trimming left V 3 bases short and J 2 bases short, with 17 bases between. The CDR3 reads CASSSSTAETNYGYTF. The CDR3 DNA is TGTGCCAGCAGCTCGTCGACAGCTGAGACAAACTATGGCTACACCTTC.

By its share, this clonotype is medium-sized. This CDR3 is CSATGLAGVAEQFF. CDR3 in DNA: TGCAGTGCAACAGGACTAGCGGGAGTGGCTGAGCAGTTCTTC. The V call is TRBV20-1, the J call TRBJ2-1, with 13 bases matching TRBD2. V was clipped by 6 bases and J by 9 bases; unmatched bases: 8. Germline CDR1 DFQATT, CDR2 SNEGSKA (reference sequence). This CDR3 is 14 amino acids long.

The V gene is TRBV14, the J gene TRBJ2-5, with D possibly being TRBD1 (5 bases). CDR1 and CDR2 (germline): SGHDN, FVKESK. The V end was cut by 1 base, the J end by 5 bases, with 14 bases between. This CDR3 spans 15 amino acids. CDR3: CASSQGGVLRETQYF. CDR3 in DNA: TGTGCCAGCAGCCAAGGGGGCGTGTTAAGGGAGACCCAGTACTTC.